These 23 T cell receptor beta chains share one sample of origin, sequenced in a study of human T cells and chemical hapten exposure. The time point here: patch test 2, 6 weeks after DPC sensitization. Treatment of the sample: therapeutic diphenylcyclopropenone sensitization with weekly scalp DPC. TCRdb re-derived calls from the RACE reads in MiXCR, one entry per CDR3 protein. The sample has around 360,000 distinct CDR3 sequences, about 6% seen once; the top ten hold around 5.6%. The specimen was whole blood, collected in connection with sensitization to the hapten diphenylcyclopropenone (DPC). Source of these receptors: a woman aged 18 to 35 with alopecia areata. Some clones in this sample may be carry-over from other donors' samples.

In this sample, this clonotype turned up many times. The chain couples TRBV2 to TRBJ2-7; D assignment may be TRBD1 or TRBD2 (5 bases each). The length of the CDR3 is 14 residues. Trimming shortened V by 3 bases and J by 8 bases, and 17 bases separated the two germline ends. Germline V gives CDR1 SNHLY, CDR2 FYNNEI. Here the CDR3 DNA reads TGTGCCAGCAGTGAGTGGACACGTCCCGGGAAGCAGTACTTC. This sequence encodes CASSEWTRPGKQYF.

By proportion, this clonotype is large. The chain carries TRBV5-1 and TRBJ2-3; TRBD1 agrees at 8 bases. CDR3 length equals 15 residues. The V segment lost 4 bases and the J segment 1 base; nucleotides outside the gene matches: 5. From germline, CDR1 is SGHRS and CDR2 YFSETQ. The CDR3 loop is CASSRQGYGTDTQYF. The CDR3 nucleotides are TGCGCCAGCAGCAGACAGGGGTACGGCACAGATACGCAGTATTTT.

This rearrangement joins TRBV19 to TRBJ1-5; the D is unclear. Germline CDR1 LNHDA, CDR2 SQIVND (reference sequence). This CDR3 comprises 15 residues. V gave up 0 bases and J gave up 3 bases, with 9 bases separating them. The CDR3 reads CASSIEGIYNQPQHF. CDR3 DNA: TGTGCCAGTAGTATAGAAGGGATCTACAATCAGCCCCAGCATTTT.

This clonotype was seen ten or more times. The V call is TRBV6-2 or TRBV6-3, the J call TRBJ1-5, with D tentatively TRBD1 (6 bases). Germline V gene sequence: CDR1 MNHEY, CDR2 SVGEGT. The CDR3 extends over 14 amino acids. Deletions cut 2 bases from V and 3 bases from J, with 8 bases between. In DNA form, the CDR3 reads TGTGCCAGCAGTTACCCAGGGGCCAATCAGCCCCAGCATTTT. Its protein is CASSYPGANQPQHF.

The rearrangement uses TRBV2 and TRBJ2-3, with 9 bases aligning to TRBD1. Trimming removed 6 bases from V and 2 bases from J; junction bases left unmatched: 6. Germline V lookup: CDR1 SNHLY, CDR2 FYNNEI. The CDR3 covers 15 residues. This CDR3 reads CASRGDRGFTDTQYF. In DNA form, the CDR3 reads TGTGCCAGCAGGGGCGACAGGGGGTTCACAGATACGCAGTATTTT.

This chain uses TRBV6-5 with TRBJ2-3; unclear D gene. Germline lookup yields CDR1 MNHEY and CDR2 SVGAGI. V was pared by 7 bases and J by 0 bases, with 14 bases between. This CDR3 contains 15 residues. The chain's CDR3 is CASKVTHISTDTQYF. For the CDR3, the DNA is TGTGCCAGCAAAGTCACGCACATCAGCACAGATACGCAGTATTTT.

This clonotype was found many times. V and J are TRBV24-1 and TRBJ1-2, with D unclear. CDR1 and CDR2 from the germline V gene are KGHDR and SFDVKD. The CDR3 runs 14 residues. V gave up 9 bases and J gave up 8 bases, with 21 bases separating them. CDR3 protein: CATPQQDPTHGYTF. The CDR3, as DNA: TGTGCCACCCCCCAGCAGGACCCGACCCACGGCTACACCTTC.

This clonotype was counted a few times. This chain uses TRBV6-2 or TRBV6-3 with TRBJ1-1; maybe TRBD1 (6 bases). CDR1 and CDR2 from the germline V gene are MNHEY and SVGEGT. Deletions cut 6 bases from V and 4 bases from J, with 18 bases between. This CDR3 comprises 15 residues. For the CDR3, the DNA is TGTGCCAGCAGGTCACTACAGGGTAGAGGCACTGAAGCTTTCTTT. This encodes CASRSLQGRGTEAFF.

The table lists this clonotype with many counts. The chain uses TRBV2 and TRBJ1-4, with D unresolved. The CDR3 contains 13 residues. Between the trimmed V and J ends, which lost 7 bases and 5 bases, there was a span of 11 bases. Germline V lookup: CDR1 SNHLY, CDR2 FYNNEI. CDR3 in amino acids: CASTAPGNEKLFF. The DNA of the CDR3 is TGTGCCAGCACAGCCCCAGGAAATGAAAAACTGTTTTTT.

The chain combines TRBV7-9 with TRBJ2-1, with D unclear. The CDR3 is made up of 12 amino acids. Germline CDR1 and CDR2: SEHNR and FQNEAQ (reference sequence). The V end lost 1 base, the J end lost 8 bases, and 6 bases lay between the germline ends. The CDR3 spells CASSLGADEQFF. The CDR3 nucleotides are TGTGCCAGCAGCTTAGGCGCAGATGAGCAGTTCTTC.

CDR3 sequence (DNA): TGTGCCAGCGGGATCGCCTACGAGCAGTACTTC. Amino acids: CASGIAYEQYF. V is TRBV12-3 or TRBV12-4 and J is TRBJ2-7; the D is unclear. Trimming pared 8 bases from V and 2 bases from J, leaving 7 bases between. The CDR3 consists of 11 residues.

There are many counts of this clonotype. The chain joins TRBV7-8 to TRBJ1-1; D is unclear. CDR3 size: 19 residues. Germline-derived CDR1 and CDR2 are SGHVS and FQNEAQ. V lost 2 bases to trimming and J lost 0 bases, with 22 bases between them. This CDR3 reads CASSLPVKRPAKVNTEAFF. In DNA, the CDR3 is TGTGCCAGCAGCTTACCAGTCAAGCGGCCTGCTAAAGTGAACACTGAAGCTTTCTTT. The whole variable domain, filled in from reference TRBV7-8 and TRBJ1-1, reads GAGVSQSPRYKVAKRGQDVALRCDPISGHVSLFWYQQALGQGPEFLTYFQNEAQLDKSGLPSDRFFAERPEGSVSTLKIQRTQQEDSAVYLCASSLPVKRPAKVNTEAFFGQGTRLTVV.

This clonotype turned up a few times. This chain uses TRBV9 with TRBJ2-2; D is ambiguous. The germline V gene encodes CDR1 SGDLS and CDR2 YYNGEE. The CDR3 spans 12 residues. Trimming stripped 0 bases from V and 7 bases from J, with 4 bases between. The DNA for the CDR3 is TGTGCCAGCAGCGTAGCTGACGGGGAGCTGTTTTTT. Its protein product is CASSVADGELFF.

As to this clonotype: A much larger clonotype is one base distant, so this may be a read error. The CDR3 loop reads CASSTTGVAPNGKLFF. In nucleotides, the CDR3 is TGTGCCAGCAGCACCACAGGGGTGGCCCCGAATGGAAAACTGTTTTTT. The V call is TRBV28, the J call TRBJ1-4; TRBD1 aligns across 7 bases. The CDR3 covers 16 residues. Germline CDR1 and CDR2: MDHEN and SYDVKM. Using reference TRBV28 and TRBJ1-4 for the parts outside the CDR3, the full variable domain is DVKVTQSSRYLVKRTGEKVFLECVQDMDHENMFWYRQDPGLGLRLIYFSYDVKMKEKGDIPEGYSVSREKKERFSLILESASTNQTSMYLCASSTTGVAPNGKLFFGSGTQLSVL.

At least ten counts were recorded for this clonotype. The rearrangement links TRBV25-1 to TRBJ1-5; D gene uncertain. Germline loops: CDR1 MGHDK, CDR2 SYGVNS. V was shortened by 5 bases and J by 7 bases, with 9 bases between the two germline ends. The CDR3 is 12 amino acids. CDR3 residues: CASSQMEQPQHF. CDR3 coding DNA: TGTGCCAGCAGTCAAATGGAACAGCCCCAGCATTTT.

In its sample, this clonotype was seen a few times. The chain employs TRBV29-1 and TRBJ1-2; D gene unclear. The CDR3 is 13 amino acids. V lost 5 bases, J lost 4 bases, and 14 bases lay in between. CDR1 SQVTM and CDR2 ANQGSEA come from the germline V gene. The CDR3 spells CSVNDRRSYGYTF. The CDR3 coding sequence is TGCAGCGTTAATGACCGACGATCCTATGGCTACACCTTC. Full variable domain (rest looked up from reference TRBV29-1 and TRBJ1-2): SAVISQKPSRDICQRGTSLTIQCQVDSQVTMMFWYRQQPGQSLTLIATANQGSEATYESGFVIDKFPISRPNLTFSTLTVSNMSPEDSSIYLCSVNDRRSYGYTFGSGTRLTVV.

This clonotype was detected ten times or more. The rearrangement links TRBV3-1 to TRBJ1-5; unclear D gene. The CDR3 length is 15 residues. Trimming pared 1 base from V and 7 bases from J, leaving 14 bases between. The germline gives CDR1 LGHDT, CDR2 YNNKEL (reference sequence). The CDR3 DNA is TGTGCCAGCAGCCAAGGTAGGGTGGCGGGACAGCCCCAGCATTTT. Its protein is CASSQGRVAGQPQHF.

V gene TRBV5-1 combines with J gene TRBJ2-5; TRBD2 agrees at 12 bases. The V gene end was trimmed by 2 bases and the J gene end by 1 base; junction bases not matched to a gene: 3. The CDR3 is 16 amino acids. Germline CDR1 is SGHRS and CDR2 is YFSETQ. The DNA of the CDR3 is TGCGCCAGCAGCTTTACGACTAGCGGGGGCCAAGAGACCCAGTACTTC. It yields the protein CASSFTTSGGQETQYF.

The chain combines TRBV5-4 with TRBJ1-2; 9 bases map to TRBD1. Germline V gene sequence: CDR1 SGHNT, CDR2 YYREEE (reference sequence). The CDR3 totals 16 residues. After removal of 4 bases from V and 7 bases from J, the junction contained 14 bases not matched to a gene. For the CDR3, the DNA is TGTGCCAGCAGCGGCCTTACAGGGGGCTCACTATTTGGCTACACCTTC. This translates into CASSGLTGGSLFGYTF. Based on the CDR3 plus reference TRBV5-4 and TRBJ1-2, the full variable domain is ETGVTQSPTHLIKTRGQQVTLRCSSQSGHNTVSWYQQALGQGPQFIFQYYREEENGRGNFPPRFSGLQFPNYSSELNVNALELDDSALYLCASSGLTGGSLFGYTFGSGTRLTVV.

This clonotype was counted ten times or more. The V gene is TRBV12-3 or TRBV12-4, the J gene TRBJ2-3; D is perhaps TRBD2 (6 bases). Deletions cut 7 bases from V and 5 bases from J, with 19 bases between. The CDR3 sequence is 15 residues long. The CDR3 region is CASTHSLAYQDTQYF. As DNA, the CDR3 is TGTGCCAGCACACACTCGCTAGCGTATCAAGATACGCAGTATTTT.

This clonotype was observed at least ten times. One end of the junction fails to match germline, which may point to a read error. The rearrangement joins TRBV7-2 to TRBJ1-1; 7 nucleotides agree with TRBD1. Germline CDR1 reads SGHTA; CDR2 reads FQGNSA. This CDR3 contains 13 residues. Here the CDR3 reads CASTLTGQAEAFF. DNA of the CDR3: TGTGCCAGCACCTTAACCGGACAGGCTGAAGCTTTCTTT.

The chain is built from TRBV7-9 and TRBJ1-6; possible D gene TRBD1, 6 bases. The V gene lost 1 base and the J gene lost 9 bases, with 16 bases spanning the gap. Germline V gene data show CDR1 as SEHNR and CDR2 as FQNEAQ (reference sequence). This CDR3 is built from 16 residues. The CDR3 region is CASSLDRDLSGSPLHF. DNA of the CDR3: TGTGCCAGCAGCTTAGACAGGGACCTTAGCGGTTCACCCCTCCACTTT.

This clonotype was recorded at least ten times. The rearrangement uses TRBV11-2 and TRBJ1-1, with a tentative D call TRBD1 (6 bases). Trimming removed 5 bases at V and 6 bases at J, with 16 bases between. The CDR3 has 14 residues. The germline gives CDR1 SGHAT, CDR2 FQNNGV. The CDR3 loop reads CASSPGDRSSEAFF. In DNA form, the CDR3 reads TGTGCCAGCAGCCCCGGAGACAGGTCCTCTGAAGCTTTCTTT.